This TCR beta chain was observed in a study of blood T cell repertoires in COVID-19. Study summary: Acute-phase and convalescent COVID-19 samples originated in the United States, Italy and Spain. T cells, B-cell-depleted T cells, or PBMCs provided the cDNA or gDNA that served as material.

As handled by the study authors: Quantification of nucleated cells was approximated via reference gene primer amplification. The method was immunoSEQ multiplex PCR; TCRdb's version includes in-frame clones alone and lacks a portion of them. V and J calls and clone size are as listed in that table; D and trimming were resolved from the DNA. Here the sample spans about 150,000 clones, about 89% being singletons. Germline trimming cut 5 bases from V and 6 bases from J; bases unmatched to any gene: 15. The germline V gene has CDR1 MNHEY and CDR2 SMNVEV (reference sequence). The CDR3 contains 17 residues.

This chain uses TRBV27 with TRBJ1-2; 10 bases align to TRBD1. The clonotype originates from a man between 45 and 60 years old with acute or convalescent COVID-19. The specimen sequenced was peripheral blood. CDR3 nucleotide sequence: TGTGCCAGCAGTCCCGCCTTGCGCGGGACAGGGGTTAATGGCTACACCTTC. Translated, it gives CASSPALRGTGVNGYTF.